This T cell receptor (beta chain) was recovered during a study of blood T cell repertoires in COVID-19. Germline CDR1 and CDR2: LNHNV and YYDKDF (reference sequence). The ends lost 3 bases at V and 0 bases at J; junction bases unmatched: 1. This CDR3 contains 15 residues. Profiled with immunoSEQ multiplex PCR; TCRdb holds only in-frame clones, not every one. The sample lists approximately 200,000 clones, roughly nine tenths seen once, with approximately 2.1% in the top ten. Those who participated ranged in age from roughly 18 to 89 years and resided in some 24 US areas. Regarding this clone: Other DNA variants within this sample encode the same CDR3.

Sequenced: PBMCs or T cells enriched from blood (not recorded which). The clonotype originates from a woman aged 40 to 49 with acute COVID-19. The chain employs TRBV15 and TRBJ1-5, with 8 bases matching TRBD1. The CDR3 protein is CATSRGQASNQPQHF. The CDR3 DNA reads as TGTGCCACCAGCAGGGGACAGGCTAGCAATCAGCCCCAGCATTTT.